This T cell receptor (beta chain) came from a study of regulatory T cells in long-lasting Graves disease. Relying on iRepertoire HTBI primers and Arm-PCR of CDR3 regions, the team built TCR beta libraries. Via MiXCR, TCRdb re-called the multiplex PCR reads, giving one row per CDR3 protein. The profile shows some 430,000 distinct CDR3 sequences, about 22% of them singletons. CDR1 and CDR2 (germline): MDHEN, SYDVKM. CDR3 size: 13 residues. V was cut by 2 bases and J by 8 bases, with 12 bases left in between. The time point was: persistent/refractory GD, antithyroid drugs over 5 years with positive TRAb. RNA extracted from PBMCs served as the sequencing template. In this sample, this clonotype turned up many times.

The sequencing here drew on peripheral blood mononuclear cells (PBMCs), taken when the disease was refractory, from a patient treated with antithyroid drugs. The V call is TRBV28, the J call TRBJ1-2; D unresolved. This clonotype was sampled from a female donor with Graves disease. The CDR3 loop reads CASSLGISVGYTF. CDR3 bases: TGTGCCAGCAGTTTAGGGATCTCCGTGGGCTACACCTTC.